This passage covers 22 T cell receptor beta chains from one sample sequenced in a study of chemoradiotherapy in HPV16-positive cancers. TCRdb's copy holds only in-frame clones and misses some; the assay was immunoSEQ multiplex PCR. The sample has tens of thousands of clones; about 88% are singletons. The sample in question was blood, obtained from a patient who underwent chemoradiotherapy. The receptors derive from a human donor with HPV-associated anogenital cancer.

The chain employs TRBV7-9 and TRBJ2-7, with 8 bases identical to TRBD2. The CDR3 is made up of 15 amino acids. Trimming took 5 bases from V and 4 from J; bases not matched to a gene: 10. Germline V gives CDR1 SEHNR, CDR2 FQNEAQ (reference sequence). For the CDR3, the DNA is TGTGCCAGCAGCCCTAAGTCGGGACTAGTATACGAGCAGTACTTC. As protein: CASSPKSGLVYEQYF.

The chain links TRBV7-6 to TRBJ2-2; TRBD2 matches at 7 bases. The germline V gene has CDR1 SGHVS and CDR2 FNYEAQ. With 6 bases clipped from V and 6 bases from J, the junction kept 13 bases outside the gene matches. CDR3 length equals 16 residues. CDR3 nucleotides: TGTGCCAGCAGTGAGGCTAGCGGCCTAGTGGCCGGGGAGCTGTTTTTT. Protein: CASSEASGLVAGELFF.

The chain carries TRBV5-1 and TRBJ1-2, with D uncertain. Germline V lookup: CDR1 SGHRS, CDR2 YFSETQ. V gave up 0 bases and J gave up 4 bases, with 10 bases separating them. This CDR3 is built from 14 residues. CDR3 nucleotide sequence: TGCGCCAGCAGCTTGGATTCTGAAACCTATGGCTACACCTTC. Protein product: CASSLDSETYGYTF.

The CDR3 coding sequence is TGTGCCAGCAGCTCGGGACAGGGCTACTCCTACGAGCAGTACTTC. Residues: CASSSGQGYSYEQYF. The chain uses TRBV11-3 and TRBJ2-7; TRBD1 matches at 9 bases. The V segment lost 4 bases and the J segment 0 bases; nucleotides outside the gene matches: 4. The CDR3 sequence is 15 residues long. Per germline, CDR1 SGHNT and CDR2 YENEEA.

This chain uses TRBV10-2 with TRBJ2-7; TRBD1 matches at 7 bases. The V and J ends lost 6 bases and 6 bases, in that order; junction bases with no gene match: 11. CDR3 length equals 14 residues. Germline V gene data show CDR1 as WSHSY and CDR2 as SAAADI. This CDR3 reads CASRASGTVGEQYF. CDR3 DNA: TGCGCCAGCAGGGCGTCGGGGACAGTCGGCGAGCAGTACTTC.

This chain links TRBV7-2 with TRBJ2-2; D is possibly TRBD1 (6 bases). In germline, CDR1 is SGHTA, CDR2 FQGNSA. The CDR3 is 16 amino acids. V was trimmed by 4 bases and J by 7 bases, leaving 19 bases between them. The CDR3 spells CASSSRWDIGDGELFF. The CDR3 coding sequence is TGTGCCAGCAGCTCCCGATGGGACATTGGTGACGGGGAGCTGTTTTTT.

Points on this clone: This sample includes further DNA sequences coding for the same CDR3. The rearrangement joins TRBV5-1 to TRBJ1-3; 7 nucleotides match TRBD1. The ends lost 2 bases at V and 1 base at J; junction bases unmatched: 3. Germline V gene sequence: CDR1 SGHRS, CDR2 YFSETQ. The CDR3 spans 15 residues. CDR3 sequence: CASSLETGSGNTIYF. The CDR3 DNA reads TGCGCCAGCAGCTTAGAGACAGGGTCTGGAAACACCATATATTTT.

The chain carries TRBV28 and TRBJ2-1; 8 nucleotides match TRBD2. This CDR3 contains 15 residues. V gave up 7 bases and J gave up 6 bases; unmatched junction bases: 11. CDR1 is MDHEN, CDR2 SYDVKM, per germline. CDR3 sequence (DNA): TGTGCCAGCACCCGGGGGGGGAGTTGGTCCAATGAGCAGTTCTTC. The encoded protein is CASTRGGSWSNEQFF.

This clone was seen only once. The chain uses TRBV27 and TRBJ2-1, with TRBD2 matching over 7 bases. The ends lost 5 bases at V and 2 bases at J; junction bases unmatched: 3. Germline V CDR1 and CDR2: MNHEY, SMNVEV (reference sequence). CDR3 length: 14 residues. The DNA for the CDR3 is TGTGCCAGCAGTATGGGGACTACCTACAATGAGCAGTTCTTC. Translation: CASSMGTTYNEQFF.

The gene calls are TRBV19 and TRBJ1-2; D may be TRBD1 (5 bases). The V end lost 6 bases, the J end lost 3 bases, and 11 bases lay between the germline ends. CDR1 is LNHDA and CDR2 is SQIVND in the germline V gene (reference sequence). The CDR3 length is 13 residues. The CDR3 reads CASRGRGDYGYTF. DNA of the CDR3: TGTGCCAGTAGGGGGCGAGGGGACTATGGCTACACCTTC.

The gene calls are TRBV5-6 and TRBJ2-3; the D gene could be TRBD1 or TRBD2 (5 bases each). Looked up from germline, CDR1 is SGHDT and CDR2 is YYEEEE. Trimming took 0 bases from V and 2 from J, leaving 16 bases between them. The CDR3 runs to 17 residues. The CDR3 DNA reads as TGTGCCAGCAGCTTGGACGGCCCCACGGGGCTCACAGATACGCAGTATTTT. Translation: CASSLDGPTGLTDTQYF.

The V and J genes are TRBV11-3 and TRBJ2-5, with 11 bases that match TRBD1. V gave up 1 base and J gave up 4 bases; unmatched junction bases: 2. There are 15 residues in the CDR3. Germline CDR1 is SGHNT and CDR2 is YENEEA. CDR3 coding DNA: TGTGCCAGCAGCTTAGGTGGGACAGGGGGAGAGACCCAGTACTTC. Its translation: CASSLGGTGGETQYF.

CDR3 bases: TGCGCCAGCAGCTTGGACGGGACTAGCACAGATACGCAGTATTTT. Translation: CASSLDGTSTDTQYF. The chain joins TRBV5-1 to TRBJ2-3; a weak D match, TRBD2 (6 bases). Germline V gene lookup returns CDR1 SGHRS and CDR2 YFSETQ. CDR3 size: 15 residues. V was shortened by 0 bases and J by 0 bases, with 8 bases between the two germline ends.

The J gene is TRBJ1-5, the V gene TRBV10-2, with a possible D match to TRBD1 (6 bases). Germline V gene sequence: CDR1 WSHSY, CDR2 SAAADI. The length of the CDR3 is 17 residues. Trimming removed 6 bases at V and 1 base at J, with 19 bases between. For the CDR3, the DNA is TGCGCCAGCAGCCCCGCGGGGGGGCGCGGGAGCAATCAGCCCCAGCATTTT. It translates to CASSPAGGRGSNQPQHF.

V gene TRBV5-6 combines with J gene TRBJ2-3, with D tentatively TRBD2 (6 bases). Trimming pared 2 bases from V and 4 bases from J, leaving 8 bases between. The CDR3 is made up of 13 amino acids. Germline V gives CDR1 SGHDT, CDR2 YYEEEE. The CDR3 is CASSFGGPDTQYF. The CDR3 nucleotides are TGTGCCAGCAGCTTCGGGGGTCCAGATACGCAGTATTTT.

This clone showed up just a few times. The V call is TRBV5-6, the J call TRBJ1-6; D perhaps matches TRBD1 (5 bases). V shed 3 bases and J shed 5 bases, with 6 bases lying between them. The germline CDR1 and CDR2 sequences are SGHDT and YYEEEE. CDR3 length: 13 residues. The CDR3 coding sequence is TGTGCCAGCAGCTCACAGGATAATTCACCCCTCCACTTT. This codes for CASSSQDNSPLHF. Variable domain in full (rest from reference TRBV5-6 and TRBJ1-6): DAGVTQSPTHLIKTRGQQVTLRCSPKSGHDTVSWYQQALGQGPQFIFQYYEEEERQRGNFPDRFSGHQFPNYSSELNVNALLLGDSALYLCASSSQDNSPLHFGNGTRLTVT.

The sample holds one count of this clone. The chain recombines TRBV19 with TRBJ2-5; 10 bases map to TRBD2. Trimming took 4 bases from V and 4 from J; bases not matched to a gene: 6. The germline V gene encodes CDR1 LNHDA and CDR2 SQIVND (reference sequence). CDR3 length: 15 amino acids. The CDR3 loop reads CASSTSGGARETQYF. The CDR3 bases are TGTGCCAGTAGTACCAGCGGGGGGGCCAGAGAGACCCAGTACTTC.

Regarding this clone: Other DNA sequences from this sample encode an identical CDR3 as well. The chain combines TRBV19 with TRBJ1-3; D is ambiguous. V was shortened by 3 bases and J by 4 bases, with 10 bases between the two germline ends. The CDR3 is 14 amino acids. Per germline, CDR1 LNHDA and CDR2 SQIVND (reference sequence). CDR3 in amino acids: CASSITGSGNTIYF. For the CDR3, the DNA is TGTGCCAGTAGTATTACCGGGTCAGGAAACACCATATATTTT. Full variable domain (missing parts from reference TRBV19 and TRBJ1-3): DGGITQSPKYLFRKEGQNVTLSCEQNLNHDAMYWYRQDPGQGLRLIYYSQIVNDFQKGDIAEGYSVSREKKESFPLTVTSAQKNPTAFYLCASSITGSGNTIYFGEGSWLTVV.

By share, this clone counts as large (0.1 to 1%). V and J are TRBV7-9 and TRBJ1-6; no clear D. CDR3 length: 12 residues. Germline-derived CDR1 and CDR2 are SEHNR and FQNEAQ (reference sequence). Trimming removed 2 bases from V and 8 bases from J, with 4 bases in between. CDR3 DNA sequence: TGTGCCAGCAGCTTATTTTATTCACCCCTCCACTTT. Its translation is CASSLFYSPLHF.

With regard to this clone: Other DNA sequences from this sample encode an identical CDR3 as well. The gene calls are TRBV10-3 and TRBJ1-2, with a weak D call TRBD1 (6 bases). This CDR3 is 14 amino acids long. Germline loops: CDR1 ENHRY, CDR2 SYGVKD. V gave up 4 bases and J gave up 4 bases, with 13 bases separating them. For the CDR3, the DNA is TGTGCCATCAGTGCCGAACAGGGCGGCTATGGCTACACCTTC. Its protein is CAISAEQGGYGYTF.

The rearrangement joins TRBV6-5 to TRBJ1-5, with TRBD1 identical over 8 bases. This CDR3 is 15 amino acids long. Germline CDR1 and CDR2: MNHEY and SVGAGI. Trimming removed 5 bases from V and 5 bases from J; junction bases left unmatched: 8. The CDR3 DNA is TGTGCCAGCAGTCCGGACAGGGATATCTATCAGCCCCAGCATTTT. Translating it yields CASSPDRDIYQPQHF.

The genes are TRBV7-6 and TRBJ1-4; TRBD1 might be the D (5 bases). The CDR3 has 17 residues. Trimming stripped 5 bases from V and 0 bases from J, with 16 bases between. Germline V CDR1 and CDR2: SGHVS, FNYEAQ. CDR3 protein: CASSSYPGIATNEKLFF. CDR3 bases: TGTGCCAGCAGCAGCTATCCAGGGATTGCAACTAATGAAAAACTGTTTTTT.